This T cell receptor (beta chain) comes out of a study of cytomegalovirus exposure and HLA in healthy donors. The germline V gene encodes CDR1 MDHEN and CDR2 SYDVKM. CDR3 length: 13 amino acids. V gave up 7 bases and J gave up 7 bases; unmatched junction bases: 7. Primers: 60 Vbeta forward and 13 Jbeta reverse. The data were produced by immunoSEQ multiplex PCR, yet TCRdb's version contains in-frame clones alone and is incomplete. The top ten hold 6% to 8% of the sample, which has 100,000 to 150,000 clones, 74% seen once. Points on this clone: The target antigen is unknown.

The study, taken as a whole, reports: A later analysis reported that several of the most significant clusters appeared to be linked to common viral pathogens, among them Epstein-Barr virus. Altogether, some 170 TCR beta chains were recorded as cytomegalovirus-associated. In the analysis, some V segments, TRBV6-2 and TRBV6-3 included, were excluded as indistinguishable.

Unrecorded immune exposure was likely among donors, who were nominally healthy when sampled. Material for sequencing was PBMCs. This chain connects TRBV28 to TRBJ1-5; the match to TRBD1 covers 7 bases. The TCR originated in a male donor in good health and CMV-seronegative. The CDR3 is CASNPGGTQPQHF. The CDR3 bases are TGTGCCAGCAATCCAGGGGGGACGCAGCCCCAGCATTTT.